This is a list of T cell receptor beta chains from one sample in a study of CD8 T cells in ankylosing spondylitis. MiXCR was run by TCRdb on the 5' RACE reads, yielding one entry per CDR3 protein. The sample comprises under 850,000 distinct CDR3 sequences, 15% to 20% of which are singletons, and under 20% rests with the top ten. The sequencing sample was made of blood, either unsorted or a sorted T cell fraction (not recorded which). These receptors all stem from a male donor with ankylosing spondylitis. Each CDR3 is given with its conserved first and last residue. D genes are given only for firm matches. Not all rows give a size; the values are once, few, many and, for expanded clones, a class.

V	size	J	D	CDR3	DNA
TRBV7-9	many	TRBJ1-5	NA	CASSSGPNNQPQHF	TGTGCCAGCAGCTCTGGACCGAACAATCAGCCCCAGCATTTT
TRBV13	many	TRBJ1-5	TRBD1	CASSLTGLDQPQHF	TGTGCCAGCAGCTTGACAGGGTTAGATCAGCCCCAGCATTTT
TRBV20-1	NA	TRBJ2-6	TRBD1	CSASRQGASSGANVLTF	TGCAGTGCTAGTCGACAGGGGGCAAGTTCTGGGGCCAACGTCCTGACTTTC
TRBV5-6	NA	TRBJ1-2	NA	CASSLRRPSSYGYTF	TGTGCCAGCAGCTTGAGGAGGCCCTCCAGCTATGGCTACACCTTC
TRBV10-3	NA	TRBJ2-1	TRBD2	CAISLTSGSSPEQFF	TGTGCCATCAGCCTGACTAGCGGGAGCAGTCCTGAGCAGTTCTTC
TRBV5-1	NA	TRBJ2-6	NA	CASSDWDTGANVLTF	TGCGCCAGCAGCGACTGGGACACTGGGGCCAACGTCCTGACTTTC
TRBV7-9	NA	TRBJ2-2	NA	CASSRTASNTGELFF	TGTGCCAGCAGCCGGACAGCTTCGAACACCGGGGAGCTGTTTTTT
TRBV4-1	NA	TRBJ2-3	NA	CASSQQGPTDTQYF	TGCGCCAGCAGCCAACAGGGCCCCACAGATACGCAGTATTTT
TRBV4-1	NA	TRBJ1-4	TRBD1	CASSPQGASGKLFF	TGCGCCAGCAGCCCGCAGGGGGCATCGGGAAAACTGTTTTTT
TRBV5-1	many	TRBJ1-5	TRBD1	CASSEGQGNQPQHF	TGCGCCAGCAGCGAGGGACAGGGGAATCAGCCCCAGCATTTT
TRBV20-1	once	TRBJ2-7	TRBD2	CSASSGDSYEQYF	TGCAGTGCTAGTAGCGGGGACTCCTACGAGCAGTACTTC
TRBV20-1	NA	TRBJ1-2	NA	CSASPGTYYGYTF	TGCAGTGCTAGTCCCGGGACATATTATGGCTACACCTTC
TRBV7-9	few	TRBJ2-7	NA	CASSLVIGSNEQYF	TGTGCCAGCAGCTTAGTGATAGGGTCAAACGAGCAGTACTTC
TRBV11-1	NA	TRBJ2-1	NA	CASSSGGRGALFSYNEQFF	TGTGCCAGCAGCTCAGGCGGCAGGGGAGCACTCTTCAGTTACAATGAGCAGTTCTTC
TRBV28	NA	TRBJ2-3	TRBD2	CASSRTSGRPDTQYF	TGTGCCAGCAGCCGGACTAGCGGGAGACCTGATACGCAGTATTTT
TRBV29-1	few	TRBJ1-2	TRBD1	CSVEDRGRDYGYTF	TGCAGCGTCGAGGACAGGGGGCGTGACTATGGCTACACCTTC
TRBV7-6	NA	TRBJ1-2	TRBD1	CASSLRGQEIRYTF	TGTGCCAGCAGCTTAAGGGGGCAGGAGATTCGCTACACCTTC
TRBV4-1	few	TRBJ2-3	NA	CASSSRLTDTQYF	TGCGCCAGCAGCTCCCGACTTACAGATACGCAGTATTTT
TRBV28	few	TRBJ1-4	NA	CASSFLDDTGKLFF	TGTGCCAGCAGTTTTCTTGATGACACCGGGAAACTGTTTTTT
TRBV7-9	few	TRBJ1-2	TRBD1	CASSYGTGEGGYTF	TGTGCCAGCAGCTACGGGACAGGGGAAGGTGGCTACACCTTC
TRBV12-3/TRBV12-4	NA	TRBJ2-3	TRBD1	CASSLLSGQGEDTQYF	TGTGCCAGCAGTTTATTATCGGGACAGGGTGAGGATACGCAGTATTTT
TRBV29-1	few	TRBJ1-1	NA	CSAVQGFGNTEAFF	TGCAGCGCTGTACAGGGTTTCGGGAACACTGAAGCTTTCTTT
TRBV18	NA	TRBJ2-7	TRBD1	CASSPGTGFGEQYF	TGTGCCAGCTCACCAGGGACAGGGTTCGGCGAGCAGTACTTC
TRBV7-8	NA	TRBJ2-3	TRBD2	CASSSRLAGGSDTQYF	TGTGCCAGCAGCTCTAGACTAGCGGGAGGCTCAGATACGCAGTATTTT
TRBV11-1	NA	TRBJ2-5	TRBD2	CASSDQGTSGDQETQYF	TGTGCCAGCAGCGACCAGGGTACTAGCGGGGACCAAGAGACCCAGTACTTC
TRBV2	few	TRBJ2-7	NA	CASSEEQGIGYEQYF	TGTGCCAGCAGTGAGGAGCAGGGGATCGGGTACGAGCAGTACTTC
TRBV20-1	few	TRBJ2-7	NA	CSAGRGYASYEQYF	TGCAGTGCAGGGCGGGGCTACGCCTCCTACGAGCAGTACTTC
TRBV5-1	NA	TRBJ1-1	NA	CASSYQGRTEAFF	TGCGCCAGCAGTTATCAGGGTCGCACTGAAGCTTTCTTT
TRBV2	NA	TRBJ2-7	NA	CASSEAGYSYEQYF	TGTGCCAGCAGTGAAGCGGGTTACTCCTACGAGCAGTACTTC